A few counts support the clone carrying this T cell receptor beta chain. The antigen remains undetermined. Relative to the germline gene, one junction end is altered; a read error may explain this. A CD45RO/CCR7/CD25/CD127/CD95/CD27 panel sorted naive, central memory, regulatory and stem cell-like memory CD4+ cells. This entry is derived from a study of beta chain features in type 1 diabetes. Regarding the study as a whole: In all four CD4+ subsets, TCRB CDR3 length was significantly, moderately reduced in type 1 diabetes. The study found that naive, central memory and Treg TCRB repertoires appeared more similar in patients than in healthy donors. When VDJ junctions were examined, type 1 diabetes patients showed fewer insertions and more deletions.

Every isolated RNA sample was fully reverse transcribed, so sequencing captured expressed TCRB transcripts. Here immunoSEQ multiplex PCR was the method, and the copy in TCRdb shows in-frame clones only, minus some. The sample lists approximately 600,000 clones, 9.5% to 15% occurring once. CDR3 size: 15 residues. CDR1 and CDR2 from the germline V gene are SGDLS and YYNGEE. The sequence derives from a man in his thirties or forties with type 1 diabetes. Sequenced sample: naive CD4+ T cells from blood. The genes are TRBV9 and TRBJ2-5, with D possibly TRBD1 on 6 matching bases. CDR3 residues: CASTVGRGLQETQYF. DNA of the CDR3: TGTGCCAGCACCGTAGGCAGGGGCCTCCAAGAGACCCAGTACTTC.